Sequencing of this TCR beta chain was carried out in a study of blood T cells in healthy people across ages. General study points: Total diversity from one million sequenced T cells was likely underestimated.

A J-beta primer mix and a sample-barcoded 5' primer were used in a second PCR of about 6 to 12 cycles. TCRdb analysed the 5' RACE reads with MiXCR anew, one entry per CDR3 protein. The sample lists 550,000 to 600,000 distinct CDR3 sequences; roughly 43% were seen once. This clonotype was counted between two and nine times. Its antigen is still unknown. CDR1 is ENHRY, CDR2 SYGVKD, per germline. The ends lost 6 bases at V and 7 bases at J; junction bases unmatched: 4. The CDR3 length is 14 residues. The origin of this receptor is a man aged 80 or over in good health. Input material: blood. V and J are TRBV10-3 and TRBJ1-6; TRBD1 matches at 9 bases. The CDR3 spells CAIRAGQGNSPLHF. The CDR3 region has the DNA TGTGCCATCAGGGCGGGACAGGGAAATTCACCCCTCCACTTT.